One sample yielded the 32 T cell receptor beta chains listed below, sequenced in a study of Tregs in tolerant kidney transplant recipients. The assay was immunoSEQ multiplex PCR, and TCRdb's table has in-frame clones only and misses some. Here the sample spans about 81,000 clones, roughly 90% being singletons. The nonmyeloablative bone marrow transplants came from related graft donors, with transient mixed chimerism. The material was CD4+ T cells from blood (PBMCs), obtained 24 months after the transplant. Receptors originate from a human patient who received a combined kidney and bone marrow transplant. Some T cells may be supplied by the graft donor.

This clone was recorded once. The rearrangement joins TRBV10-3 to TRBJ2-3, with a tentative D call TRBD1 (6 bases). There are 14 residues in the CDR3. Germline V lookup: CDR1 ENHRY, CDR2 SYGVKD. Trimming stripped 6 bases from V and 3 bases from J, with 13 bases between. The CDR3 coding sequence is TGTGCCATCAGACAGGGATTGGGGACAGATACGCAGTATTTT. Amino acid sequence: CAIRQGLGTDTQYF.

The chain employs TRBV7-6 and TRBJ2-3; 7 bases line up with TRBD2. CDR1 is SGHVS, CDR2 FNYEAQ, per germline. The CDR3 is 14 residues long. V dropped 5 bases and J dropped 5; count of bases not matched to a gene: 7. The CDR3 DNA is TGTGCCAGCAGCCAAGCGGGACGGGGAGATACGCAGTATTTT. Its protein product is CASSQAGRGDTQYF.

The chain employs TRBV7-8 and TRBJ1-5, with D maybe TRBD1 (5 bases). V was shortened by 5 bases and J by 0 bases, with 14 bases between the two germline ends. The germline CDR1 and CDR2 sequences are SGHVS and FQNEAQ. The CDR3 is made up of 16 amino acids. CDR3 in amino acids: CASSARQYHSNQPQHF. The CDR3 bases are TGTGCCAGCAGCGCGCGACAGTATCATAGCAATCAGCCCCAGCATTTT.

This sequence joins TRBV10-2 and TRBJ2-2; TRBD1 is a possible D gene (6 bases). V lost 7 bases to trimming and J lost 4 bases, with 19 bases between them. CDR1 and CDR2 from the germline V gene are WSHSY and SAAADI. This CDR3 contains 16 residues. CDR3 protein: CASKNRAGAITGELFF. In DNA, the CDR3 is TGCGCCAGCAAAAACCGCGCAGGGGCGATCACCGGGGAGCTGTTTTTT.

With regard to this clone: Germline is not matched at one junction end, which may reflect a read error. This chain joins TRBV5-1 and TRBJ2-2; a weak D match, TRBD2 (5 bases). The CDR3 contains 12 residues. Germline-derived CDR1 and CDR2 are SGHRS and YFSETQ. CDR3 bases: TGCGCCAGCAGATTGGCGGGCGGGGAGCTGTTTTTT. It is translated as CASRLAGGELFF.

This sequence joins TRBV9 and TRBJ2-1, with 8 bases aligning to TRBD2. The CDR3 has 16 residues. Per germline, CDR1 SGDLS and CDR2 YYNGEE. V dropped 4 bases and J dropped 2; count of bases not matched to a gene: 8. The CDR3 here is CASSPLGGAAYNEQFF. In DNA form, the CDR3 reads TGTGCCAGCAGCCCCCTCGGGGGGGCAGCCTACAATGAGCAGTTCTTC.

The CDR3 region has the DNA TGTGCCAGCAGCTTTGTGTATCCAGATACGCAGTATTTT. As protein: CASSFVYPDTQYF. The genes are TRBV5-4 and TRBJ2-3; D not resolved. Germline CDR1 and CDR2: SGHNT and YYREEE (reference sequence). With 2 bases removed from V and 4 bases from J, the gap between germline ends came to 8 bases. This CDR3 region has 13 residues.

This chain links TRBV7-3 with TRBJ2-2; 10 bases are a match to TRBD2. Looked up from germline, CDR1 is SGHTA and CDR2 is FQGTGA. The CDR3 sequence is 17 residues long. V shed 1 base and J 6 bases; nucleotides not matched to a gene: 8. The chain's CDR3 is CASSLKGSGRAAGELFF. DNA of the CDR3: TGTGCCAGCAGCTTAAAGGGGAGCGGGAGGGCCGCCGGGGAGCTGTTTTTT.

This chain joins TRBV7-2 and TRBJ2-7; TRBD1 is a possible D gene (5 bases). The germline V and J ends were trimmed by 5 bases and 3 bases, with 14 bases remaining between them. The length of the CDR3 is 14 residues. Germline V gene sequence: CDR1 SGHTA, CDR2 FQGNSA. The CDR3 protein is CASSGIRQSYEQYF. The CDR3 DNA reads TGTGCCAGCAGCGGGATTAGACAGAGCTACGAGCAGTACTTC.

This chain links TRBV5-1 with TRBJ2-5; 7 bases align to TRBD2. CDR1 and CDR2 from the germline V gene are SGHRS and YFSETQ. J was trimmed by 1 base and V by 4 bases; bases with no gene match: 4. There are 14 residues in the CDR3. CDR3: CASSSASGQETQYF. The CDR3, as DNA: TGCGCCAGCAGCAGCGCTAGCGGCCAAGAGACCCAGTACTTC. Supplemented by reference TRBV5-1 and TRBJ2-5, the full variable domain reads KAGVTQTPRYLIKTRGQQVTLSCSPISGHRSVSWYQQTPGQGLQFLFEYFSETQRNKGNFPGRFSGRQFSNSRSEMNVSTLELGDSALYLCASSSASGQETQYFGPGTRLLVL.

This chain links TRBV9 with TRBJ2-7, with 7 bases lining up with TRBD2. Germline V gives CDR1 SGDLS, CDR2 YYNGEE. CDR3 length equals 18 residues. After removal of 0 bases from V and 0 bases from J, the junction contained 12 bases not matched to a gene. In nucleotides, the CDR3 is TGTGCCAGCAGCGTAGGCCGGGGAGGCGGGGGAGTCTCCTACGAGCAGTACTTC. Translating gives CASSVGRGGGGVSYEQYF. The whole variable domain, remainder taken from reference TRBV9 and TRBJ2-7, is DSGVTQTPKHLITATGQRVTLRCSPRSGDLSVYWYQQSLDQGLQFLIQYYNGEERAKGNILERFSAQQFPDLHSELNLSSLELGDSALYFCASSVGRGGGGVSYEQYFGPGTRLTVT.

The chain carries TRBV7-6 and TRBJ1-1; D call uncertain. Trimming stripped 5 bases from V and 1 base from J, with 8 bases between. The CDR3 sequence is 13 residues long. CDR1 is SGHVS, CDR2 FNYEAQ, per germline. CDR3 in DNA: TGTGCCAGCAGCCAGGTTCCGAACACTGAAGCTTTCTTT. This gives the protein CASSQVPNTEAFF.

The chain uses TRBV27 and TRBJ1-2, with D possibly being TRBD1 (5 bases). Germline loops: CDR1 MNHEY, CDR2 SMNVEV (reference sequence). V was shortened by 8 bases and J by 7 bases, with 20 bases between the two germline ends. The CDR3 is made up of 14 amino acids. Here the CDR3 reads CASGGGNVVGGYTF. CDR3 bases: TGTGCCAGCGGGGGGGGGAACGTGGTGGGTGGCTACACCTTC.

The chain links TRBV11-3 to TRBJ2-3; TRBD2 matches 8 bases. V lost 4 bases and J lost 5; bases outside the gene matches: 8. The CDR3 runs to 15 residues. Per germline, CDR1 SGHNT and CDR2 YENEEA. Here the CDR3 reads CASSWGLGAGDTQYF. The DNA for the CDR3 is TGTGCCAGCAGCTGGGGACTAGGAGCAGGAGATACGCAGTATTTT.

This clone has just a few counts. The rearrangement links TRBV30 to TRBJ2-5; D unresolved. In germline, CDR1 is GTSNPN, CDR2 SVGIG (reference sequence). This CDR3 is built from 11 residues. Deletions cut 5 bases from V and 2 bases from J, with 6 bases between. This chain's CDR3 is CAWQKQETQYF. The DNA of the CDR3 is TGTGCCTGGCAGAAACAAGAGACCCAGTACTTC.

This clone was seen just once. The genes are TRBV9 and TRBJ2-7; 8 bases are shared with TRBD1. Per germline, CDR1 SGDLS and CDR2 YYNGEE. The CDR3 length is 15 residues. V dropped 3 bases and J dropped 2; count of bases not matched to a gene: 7. The CDR3 DNA sequence: TGTGCCAGCAGCGCCCATTGGGACAGGACCTACGAGCAGTACTTC. Its translation is CASSAHWDRTYEQYF. Supplemented by reference TRBV9 and TRBJ2-7, the full variable domain reads DSGVTQTPKHLITATGQRVTLRCSPRSGDLSVYWYQQSLDQGLQFLIQYYNGEERAKGNILERFSAQQFPDLHSELNLSSLELGDSALYFCASSAHWDRTYEQYFGPGTRLTVT.

The chain carries TRBV18 and TRBJ2-7, with 8 bases aligning to TRBD1. Germline assignment: CDR1 KGHSH and CDR2 LQKENI. The CDR3 runs to 17 residues. Unmatched junction bases numbered 8, after V lost 0 bases and J lost 1 base. CDR3 coding DNA: TGTGCCAGCTCACCACCGTTAGGGACAGGAGTTTCCTACGAGCAGTACTTC. Protein: CASSPPLGTGVSYEQYF.

The chain couples TRBV9 to TRBJ2-7; TRBD2 matches at 7 bases. The CDR3 has 15 amino acids. V shed 4 bases and J 1 base; nucleotides not matched to a gene: 8. CDR1 and CDR2 (germline): SGDLS, YYNGEE. In nucleotides, the CDR3 is TGTGCCAGCAGCCTCGATCCCGGGAGGTCCTACGAGCAGTACTTC. Translating it yields CASSLDPGRSYEQYF.

Concerning this clone: This sample includes further DNA sequences coding for the same CDR3. J is TRBJ1-6 and V is TRBV6-4; TRBD1 might be the D (5 bases). CDR3 length equals 15 residues. Germline CDR1 reads MRHNA; CDR2 reads SNTAGT. The V end was cut by 3 bases, the J end by 0 bases, with 6 bases between. The CDR3 DNA follows: TGTGCCAGCAGTGAAGACAGCTCCTATAATTCACCCCTCCACTTT. Translating it yields CASSEDSSYNSPLHF.

This clone occurred a few times. J is TRBJ2-4 and V is TRBV28; 8 positions match TRBD2. The ends lost 2 bases at V and 6 bases at J; junction bases unmatched: 12. The CDR3 is made up of 17 amino acids. Germline CDR1 reads MDHEN; CDR2 reads SYDVKM. In DNA, the CDR3 is TGTGCCAGCAGTTTAAGGTTTTCGGGGGGGCCAGGAAACATTCAGTACTTC. Its protein product is CASSLRFSGGPGNIQYF.

The count of this clone is one. V is TRBV27 and J is TRBJ2-7, with 12 bases aligning to TRBD1. Germline V gene sequence: CDR1 MNHEY, CDR2 SMNVEV (reference sequence). The V gene end was trimmed by 4 bases and the J gene end by 6 bases; junction bases not matched to a gene: 4. This CDR3 spans 14 amino acids. The CDR3 is CASSWDRGLGEQYF. The CDR3 DNA reads TGTGCCAGCAGTTGGGACAGGGGGCTGGGCGAGCAGTACTTC.

This sequence joins TRBV18 and TRBJ1-1, with a tentative D call TRBD1 (5 bases). CDR1 and CDR2 (germline): KGHSH, LQKENI. This CDR3 contains 12 residues. Trimming left V 8 bases short and J 4 bases short, with 11 bases between. The CDR3: CASTDRTTEAFF. DNA of the CDR3: TGTGCCAGCACCGACAGAACCACTGAAGCTTTCTTT.

The chain has TRBV30 and TRBJ2-7; 7 nucleotides align to TRBD1. V lost 3 bases to trimming and J lost 4 bases; unmatched junction nucleotides: 3. Per the germline V gene, CDR1 is GTSNPN and CDR2 is SVGIG (reference sequence). This CDR3 has 12 residues. CDR3 in DNA: TGTGCCTGGAGGGGGGACAGATACGAGCAGTACTTC. Its translation is CAWRGDRYEQYF.

J is TRBJ1-2 and V is TRBV5-8, with D maybe TRBD1 (5 bases). Deletions cut 1 base from V and 0 bases from J, with 7 bases between. This CDR3 has 14 amino acids. Per the germline V gene, CDR1 is SGHTS and CDR2 is YDEGEE. CDR3 DNA: TGTGCCAGCAGCTTGATGACAGCTAACTATGGCTACACCTTC. Protein product: CASSLMTANYGYTF.

In its sample, this clone was seen once. V and J are TRBV18 and TRBJ1-2; 7 nucleotides line up with TRBD1. This CDR3 has 13 amino acids. V was pared by 4 bases and J by 5 bases, with 4 bases of the junction left unmatched. The germline CDR1 and CDR2 sequences are KGHSH and LQKENI. CDR3 sequence reads: CASSRGGSYGYTF. The CDR3 DNA sequence: TGTGCCAGCTCACGAGGGGGCAGTTATGGCTACACCTTC.

The rearrangement uses TRBV5-1 and TRBJ2-3, with 9 bases that match TRBD2. Germline assignment: CDR1 SGHRS and CDR2 YFSETQ. This CDR3 is 14 amino acids long. V trimming: 0 bases; J trimming: 6 bases; junction bases outside the gene matches: 2. The CDR3 here is CASSLVAGADTQYF. The CDR3 coding sequence is TGCGCCAGCAGCTTGGTAGCGGGGGCGGATACGCAGTATTTT.

The genes are TRBV7-2 and TRBJ2-3; 9 bases line up with TRBD2. The V gene's germline CDR1 is SGHTA and CDR2 FQGNSA. This CDR3 has 16 residues. Germline trimming cut 1 base from V and 6 bases from J; bases unmatched to any gene: 8. CDR3 sequence: CASSLGGLAGMDTQYF. The CDR3 DNA sequence: TGTGCCAGCAGCTTAGGGGGGCTAGCGGGAATGGATACGCAGTATTTT.

This clone was counted a few times. The chain is built from TRBV7-2 and TRBJ2-1; TRBD1 agrees at 8 bases. CDR1 SGHTA and CDR2 FQGNSA come from the germline V gene. There are 14 residues in the CDR3. The ends lost 3 bases at V and 9 bases at J; junction bases unmatched: 7. The CDR3, as DNA: TGTGCCAGCAGCTTCGGACAGGGCGGTGCTGAGCAGTTCTTC. Protein sequence: CASSFGQGGAEQFF.

This clone was detected a few times. This rearrangement joins TRBV18 to TRBJ1-1; D call uncertain. V was clipped by 2 bases and J by 4 bases, with 5 bases between them. Germline V gene data show CDR1 as KGHSH and CDR2 as LQKENI. The CDR3 runs 12 residues. The CDR3 region has the DNA TGTGCCAGCTCACCAGGGAGCACTGAAGCTTTCTTT. This codes for CASSPGSTEAFF.

This sequence joins TRBV2 and TRBJ2-1; D is ambiguous. The germline V gene encodes CDR1 SNHLY and CDR2 FYNNEI. Trimming stripped 7 bases from V and 12 bases from J, with 13 bases between. This CDR3 spans 11 amino acids. CDR3 DNA sequence: TGTGCCAGCACTCCTAAAACTGGGCAGTTCTTC. Encoded protein: CASTPKTGQFF.

The chain couples TRBV25-1 to TRBJ2-7, with TRBD1 matching 8 bases. The CDR3 runs 16 residues. The V gene end was trimmed by 2 bases and the J gene end by 6 bases; junction bases not matched to a gene: 12. Germline CDR1 is MGHDK and CDR2 is SYGVNS. The CDR3 DNA reads as TGTGCCAGCAGTGAAAGGAGCTGGACAGGGATATTCGAGCAGTACTTC. Encoded protein: CASSERSWTGIFEQYF.

The chain combines TRBV5-1 with TRBJ2-5, with 8 bases identical to TRBD2. Germline V gene sequence: CDR1 SGHRS, CDR2 YFSETQ. Losses at the gene ends were 0 bases for V and 3 bases for J; bases not matched to a gene: 4. This CDR3 has 15 residues. The CDR3 spells CASSLVVTSEETQYF. The DNA of the CDR3 is TGCGCCAGCAGCTTGGTGGTGACTAGCGAAGAGACCCAGTACTTC. The entire variable domain, with the rest obtained from reference TRBV5-1 and TRBJ2-5, is as follows: KAGVTQTPRYLIKTRGQQVTLSCSPISGHRSVSWYQQTPGQGLQFLFEYFSETQRNKGNFPGRFSGRQFSNSRSEMNVSTLELGDSALYLCASSLVVTSEETQYFGPGTRLLVL.